There are a few counts of the clone carrying this T cell receptor (beta chain). Some clones are missing from TCRdb's copy, which holds only in-frame ones; the method was immunoSEQ multiplex PCR. The sample lists fewer than 200,000 clones; 75% to 85% were seen once. This sample is drawn from a study of blood T cell repertoires in COVID-19. Per germline, CDR1 SGHNT and CDR2 YYREEE (reference sequence). V lost 3 bases to trimming and J lost 6 bases, with 12 bases between them. The length of the CDR3 is 13 residues. The receptor was isolated from a woman in her 40s with COVID-19, enrolled during active disease. The chain combines TRBV5-4 with TRBJ1-2; a possible D gene is TRBD1 (5 bases). The specimen was peripheral blood. The CDR3 region is CASSSTASDGYTF. In nucleotides, the CDR3 is TGTGCCAGCAGCTCGACAGCTTCGGATGGCTACACCTTC.